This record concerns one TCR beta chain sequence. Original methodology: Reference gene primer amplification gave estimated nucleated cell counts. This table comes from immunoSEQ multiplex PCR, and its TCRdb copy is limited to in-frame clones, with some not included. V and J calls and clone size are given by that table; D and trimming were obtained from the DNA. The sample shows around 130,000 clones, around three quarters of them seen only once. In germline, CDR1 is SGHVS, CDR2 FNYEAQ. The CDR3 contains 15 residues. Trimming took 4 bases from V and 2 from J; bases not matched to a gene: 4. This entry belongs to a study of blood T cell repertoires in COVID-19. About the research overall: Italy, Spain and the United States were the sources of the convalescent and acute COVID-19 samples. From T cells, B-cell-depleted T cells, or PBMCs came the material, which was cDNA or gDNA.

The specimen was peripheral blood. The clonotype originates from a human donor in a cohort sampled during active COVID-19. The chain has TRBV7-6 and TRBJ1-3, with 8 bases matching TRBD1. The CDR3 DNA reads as TGTGCCAGCAGCTACGACAGGGGTGCTGGAAACACCATATATTTT. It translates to CASSYDRGAGNTIYF.